The 20 T cell receptor beta chains below come from one sample, sequenced in a study of cytomegalovirus exposure and HLA in healthy donors. PCR involved 60 Vbeta and 13 Jbeta primers. The data were produced by immunoSEQ multiplex PCR, yet TCRdb's version contains in-frame clones alone and is incomplete. The clone table shows 40,000 to 50,000 clones, with the ten largest holding over 1%. Sequencing was performed on PBMCs. Receptors were obtained from a man between 25 and 39 years old in good health and CMV-seronegative.

The chain combines TRBV18 with TRBJ2-1, with 9 bases fitting TRBD2. Germline values: CDR1 KGHSH, CDR2 LQKENI. V was clipped by 0 bases and J by 5 bases; unmatched bases: 2. This CDR3 has 15 residues. CDR3 loop: CASSPPAGGDNEQFF. The DNA of the CDR3 is TGTGCCAGCTCACCACCGGCGGGAGGGGACAATGAGCAGTTCTTC.

CDR3 nucleotide sequence: TGTGCCATCAGCTCCCCCGGGTCCCCCCACGAGCAGTACTTC. Translating gives CAISSPGSPHEQYF. The rearrangement uses TRBV10-3 and TRBJ2-7, with unresolved D. The V end was cut by 6 bases, the J end by 5 bases, with 17 bases between. This CDR3 is 14 amino acids long. Per the germline V gene, CDR1 is ENHRY and CDR2 is SYGVKD.

The chain uses TRBV29-1 and TRBJ2-7; 9 bases match TRBD1. The germline V gene encodes CDR1 SQVTM and CDR2 ANQGSEA. Trimming cost V 3 bases and J 3 bases; bases outside gene matches: 6. CDR3 length equals 14 residues. The CDR3 protein is CSVDPGQGNYEQYF. In nucleotides, the CDR3 is TGCAGCGTTGATCCCGGACAGGGGAACTACGAGCAGTACTTC.

This chain connects TRBV6-5 to TRBJ2-1, with a possible D match to TRBD1 (6 bases). This CDR3 spans 15 amino acids. Trimming shortened V by 6 bases and J by 0 bases, and 12 bases separated the two germline ends. Germline V gene sequence: CDR1 MNHEY, CDR2 SVGAGI. The CDR3 here is CASSYGQSSYNEQFF. In DNA form, the CDR3 reads TGTGCCAGCAGCTACGGACAGAGCTCCTACAATGAGCAGTTCTTC.

The J gene is TRBJ1-4, the V gene TRBV5-1; possible D gene TRBD1, 6 bases. V lost 1 base and J lost 4, with 11 bases in between. Germline V CDR1 and CDR2: SGHRS, YFSETQ. The length of the CDR3 is 15 residues. The CDR3 coding sequence is TGCGCCAGCAGCTTGTATCAGGGGAATAATGAAAAACTGTTTTTT. This encodes CASSLYQGNNEKLFF. The variable domain in full, completed from reference TRBV5-1 and TRBJ1-4, reads KAGVTQTPRYLIKTRGQQVTLSCSPISGHRSVSWYQQTPGQGLQFLFEYFSETQRNKGNFPGRFSGRQFSNSRSEMNVSTLELGDSALYLCASSLYQGNNEKLFFGSGTQLSVL.

V and J are TRBV18 and TRBJ1-1; TRBD1 matches at 7 bases. CDR1 is KGHSH, CDR2 LQKENI, per germline. The CDR3 is made up of 19 amino acids. Unmatched junction bases numbered 16, after V lost 3 bases and J lost 0 bases. This CDR3 reads CASSPLPSAGGNLNTEAFF. The CDR3 nucleotides read TGTGCCAGCTCACCGTTACCTAGTGCAGGGGGAAATTTGAACACTGAAGCTTTCTTT.

The chain has TRBV9 and TRBJ1-4; D perhaps matches TRBD1 (5 bases). Between the trimmed V and J ends, which lost 1 base and 4 bases, there was a span of 11 bases. Per germline, CDR1 SGDLS and CDR2 YYNGEE. CDR3 size: 15 residues. The CDR3 bases are TGTGCCAGCAGCGTATGGGGGGGACTTAATGAAAAACTGTTTTTT. It is translated as CASSVWGGLNEKLFF.

The chain combines TRBV6-6 with TRBJ1-4; D uncertain. This CDR3 contains 14 residues. Trimming shortened V by 4 bases and J by 0 bases, and 6 bases separated the two germline ends. Germline V CDR1 and CDR2: MNHNY, SVGAGI (reference sequence). CDR3 region: CASSLEPTNEKLFF. In DNA, the CDR3 is TGTGCCAGCAGTTTAGAACCAACTAATGAAAAACTGTTTTTT.

This sequence joins TRBV29-1 and TRBJ2-7; 10 bases are a match to TRBD1. There are 15 residues in the CDR3. V gave up 6 bases and J gave up 5 bases; unmatched junction bases: 13. Germline V gene lookup returns CDR1 SQVTM and CDR2 ANQGSEA. CDR3 loop: CSVLLRGQGYHEQYF. In DNA form, the CDR3 reads TGCAGCGTCCTCCTGCGGGGACAGGGGTACCACGAGCAGTACTTC.

The chain couples TRBV7-9 to TRBJ1-2, with 9 bases that match TRBD1. The CDR3 consists of 15 residues. The V segment lost 3 bases and the J segment 2 bases; nucleotides outside the gene matches: 4. The germline V gene encodes CDR1 SEHNR and CDR2 FQNEAQ (reference sequence). DNA of the CDR3: TGTGCCAGCAGCTTCTGGGACAGGGTGAACTATGGCTACACCTTC. As protein: CASSFWDRVNYGYTF.

The CDR3 DNA reads as TGCGCCAGCAGCCCTCCCCCGCCTGGACAGCTCTACGAGCAGTACTTC. Protein product: CASSPPPPGQLYEQYF. This chain uses TRBV4-3 with TRBJ2-7; D is possibly TRBD1 (6 bases). Looked up from germline, CDR1 is LGHNA and CDR2 is YSLEER. V lost 4 bases and J 3 bases, leaving 19 bases between the germline ends. The CDR3 runs to 16 residues.

The rearrangement joins TRBV4-1 to TRBJ2-7, with 10 nucleotides matching TRBD2. V was pared by 4 bases and J by 4 bases, with 10 bases of the junction left unmatched. Germline V gene lookup returns CDR1 MGHRA and CDR2 YSYEKL. The CDR3 consists of 16 residues. CDR3 residues: CASSRLGLATFYEQYF. CDR3 sequence (DNA): TGCGCCAGCAGCCGCCTGGGACTAGCGACTTTTTACGAGCAGTACTTC.

This chain connects TRBV19 to TRBJ2-1; 16 bases align to TRBD2. Looked up from germline, CDR1 is LNHDA and CDR2 is SQIVND (reference sequence). Trimming at V came to 8 bases and at J to 2 bases, leaving 3 bases not matched to a gene. This CDR3 has 16 amino acids. CDR3 nucleotide sequence: TGTGCCAGTGGGGGACTAGCGGGAGGGCCCTACAATGAGCAGTTCTTC. Translated: CASGGLAGGPYNEQFF.

This chain links TRBV7-9 with TRBJ1-2, with D perhaps TRBD1 (5 bases). CDR1 and CDR2 (germline): SEHNR, FQNEAQ (reference sequence). Between the trimmed V and J ends, which lost 0 bases and 3 bases, there was a span of 5 bases. This CDR3 contains 13 residues. This CDR3 is CASSLATDYGYTF. CDR3 in DNA: TGTGCCAGCAGCTTAGCGACAGACTATGGCTACACCTTC.

The CDR3 protein is CASSASSVHGYTF. CDR3 nucleotide sequence: TGTGCCAGCAGCGCATCGTCGGTTCATGGCTACACCTTC. The V gene is TRBV5-8, the J gene TRBJ1-2; D not resolved. The CDR3 is made up of 13 amino acids. Trimming left V 4 bases short and J 6 bases short, with 13 bases between. Germline V gives CDR1 SGHTS, CDR2 YDEGEE. Drawing the rest from reference TRBV5-8 and TRBJ1-2, the complete variable domain is EAGVTQSPTHLIKTRGQQATLRCSPISGHTSVYWYQQALGLGLQFLLWYDEGEERNRGNFPPRFSGRQFPNYSSELNVNALELEDSALYLCASSASSVHGYTFGSGTRLTVV.

The chain employs TRBV6-5 and TRBJ1-1, with a tentative D call TRBD1 (6 bases). CDR1 and CDR2 (germline): MNHEY, SVGAGI. CDR3 size: 11 residues. Deletions cut 8 bases from V and 5 bases from J, with 9 bases between. CDR3 coding DNA: TGTGCCAGCCGAGGGGGAACTGAAGCTTTCTTT. The encoded protein is CASRGGTEAFF.

The V gene is TRBV4-1, the J gene TRBJ1-2, with TRBD1 matching over 8 bases. Germline V gene lookup returns CDR1 MGHRA and CDR2 YSYEKL. V was clipped by 1 base and J by 3 bases; unmatched bases: 4. This CDR3 has 15 amino acids. The CDR3 coding sequence is TGCGCCAGCAGCCAAGGGACAGGGAGCTACTATGGCTACACCTTC. It encodes CASSQGTGSYYGYTF.

The CDR3 region has the DNA TGTGCCTGGGGGGACAGGGAGGATCAGCCCCAGCATTTT. Its translation: CAWGDREDQPQHF. The chain is built from TRBV30 and TRBJ1-5, with TRBD1 identical over 9 bases. Trimming at V came to 5 bases and at J to 5 bases, leaving 4 bases not matched to a gene. This CDR3 region has 13 residues. Germline CDR1 is GTSNPN and CDR2 is SVGIG (reference sequence).

The chain joins TRBV5-1 to TRBJ2-7; possibly TRBD2 for D (6 bases). Germline V lookup: CDR1 SGHRS, CDR2 YFSETQ. This CDR3 region has 14 residues. V was shortened by 0 bases and J by 2 bases, with 9 bases between the two germline ends. The CDR3 DNA is TGCGCCAGCAGCTTGGGACTAGGAGCCTACGAGCAGTACTTC. Translation: CASSLGLGAYEQYF.

V gene TRBV10-2 combines with J gene TRBJ2-7, with 7 bases fitting TRBD1. With V trimmed by 4 bases and J by 7 bases, 7 bases remained unmatched. Germline CDR1 is WSHSY and CDR2 is SAAADI. CDR3 length equals 13 residues. The CDR3 here is CASSGQGVGEQYF. The CDR3 nucleotides are TGCGCCAGCAGTGGACAGGGCGTTGGGGAGCAGTACTTC.